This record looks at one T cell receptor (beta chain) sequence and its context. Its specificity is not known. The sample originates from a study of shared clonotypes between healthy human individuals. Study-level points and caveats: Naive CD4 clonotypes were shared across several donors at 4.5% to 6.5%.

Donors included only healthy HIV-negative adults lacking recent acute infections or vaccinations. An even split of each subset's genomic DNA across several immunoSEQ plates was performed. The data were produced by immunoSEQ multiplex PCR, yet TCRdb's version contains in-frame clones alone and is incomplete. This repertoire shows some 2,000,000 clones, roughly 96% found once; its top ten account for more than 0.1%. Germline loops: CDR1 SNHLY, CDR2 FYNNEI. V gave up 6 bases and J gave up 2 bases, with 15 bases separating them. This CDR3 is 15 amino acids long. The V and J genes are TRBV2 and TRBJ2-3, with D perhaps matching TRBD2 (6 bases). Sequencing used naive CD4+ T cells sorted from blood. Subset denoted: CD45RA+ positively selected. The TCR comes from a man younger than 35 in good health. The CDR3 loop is CASSPLTSTTDTQYF. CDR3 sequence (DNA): TGTGCCAGCAGCCCCCTGACTAGTACCACAGATACGCAGTATTTT.